This T cell receptor beta chain appears in the sequencing data of a study of blood T cell repertoires in COVID-19. Germline V CDR1 and CDR2: LNHDA, SQIVND (reference sequence). V dropped 5 bases and J dropped 1; count of bases not matched to a gene: 10. The CDR3 has 17 amino acids. The method was immunoSEQ multiplex PCR; TCRdb's version includes in-frame clones alone and lacks a portion of them. The sample lists just under 150,000 clones; approximately 90% were seen once. This chain uses TRBV19 with TRBJ2-5; 10 bases map to TRBD2. This sequence originates from a woman aged 45 to 65 with active or convalescent COVID-19. The specimen was peripheral blood. In DNA, the CDR3 is TGTGCCAGTAGTTCTAAGCGGGGGGGTTTGGCCCAAGAGACCCAGTACTTC. Translation gives CASSSKRGGLAQETQYF.